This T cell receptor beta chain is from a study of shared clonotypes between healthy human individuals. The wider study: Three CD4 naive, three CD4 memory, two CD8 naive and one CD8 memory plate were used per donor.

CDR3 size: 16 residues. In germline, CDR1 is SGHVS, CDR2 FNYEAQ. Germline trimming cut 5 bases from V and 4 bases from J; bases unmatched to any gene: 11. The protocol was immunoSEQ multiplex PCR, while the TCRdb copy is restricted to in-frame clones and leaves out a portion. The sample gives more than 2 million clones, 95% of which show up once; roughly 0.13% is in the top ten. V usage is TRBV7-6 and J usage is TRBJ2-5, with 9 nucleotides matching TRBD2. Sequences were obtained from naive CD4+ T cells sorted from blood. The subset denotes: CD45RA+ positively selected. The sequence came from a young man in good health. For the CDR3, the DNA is TGTGCCAGCAGCGACCTTAGCGGGGGATTTGGAGAGACCCAGTACTTC. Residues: CASSDLSGGFGETQYF.